This entry is about one TCR beta chain. Its antigen is unknown. Base-call qualities are not available, and no considerably larger clone is one nucleotide away. According to the germline V gene, CDR1 reads SGHDN and CDR2 reads FVKESK. From the cysteine up to the phenylalanine, the CDR3 has a length of 14 residues. Left in the record is the CDR3 DNA by itself, 42 bases read in frame from the first base. V drops 0 bases and J drops 5 bases, leaving 10 bases in between. The library was obtained by PCR. Sequencing relied on an Illumina HiSeq 2500. To reduce PCR and sequencing biases, unique molecular identifiers were incorporated into the TCR beta cDNA libraries. Every 1 to 10 million input T cells yielded roughly 0.5 million cDNA molecules, meaning each molecule approximated one T cell. The patient libraries were prepared and sequenced with the same protocol used for the earlier healthy control dataset. Within a given batch, samples were prepared together, multiplexed and sequenced on the same HiSeq lane. Concerning the study's data processing: MIGEC was used to process the raw barcoded reads, and molecular identifier groups with only a single read were discarded before consensus assembly and CDR3 extraction. VDJtools was used for post-analysis of the clonotype tables, and diversity was normalized by down-sampling every dataset to the size of the smallest sample. To correct batch-related cross-sample contamination, repertoire overlap clustering matched CDR3 amino acid sequences but not nucleotide sequences. TCRdb trimmed the raw reads at Q25, called clones with MiXCR and kept productive beta chains. Duplicate CDR3 protein sequences are folded into a single record with the most common DNA and genes. The authors' filters were not applied to this entry. Here the sample has 250,000 to 300,000 distinct CDR3 sequences; 36% occur a single time. Of the sample, 4% to 6% falls within the top ten clones.

To demonstrate the VDJtools post-analysis software, TCR beta repertoires were profiled from the peripheral blood of about 13 young patients with multiple sclerosis. The patients with multiple sclerosis were children and adolescents between roughly 6 and 15 years of age. The sample is drawn from a study of post-analysis software for immune sequencing data (dated by TCRdb to 2013 to 2016). A note on the overall study: Relapsing-remitting, secondary progressive and progressive-relapsing multiple sclerosis were recorded as disease courses, and subtype annotation was lacking for some patients. The patient repertoires were compared against fewer than twelve previously published healthy control repertoires obtained from donors aged 6 to 25 years. A subset of samples was prepared in parallel using single-end sample barcoding, then pooled and co-amplified after Illumina adapter ligation.

Study-level results and caveats: The multiple sclerosis patient group was slightly younger than the control group. When samples were clustered directly using the F measure, samples prepared in the same batch co-clustered strongly, which prompted a batch-effect correction. Significantly lower normalized Chao1 diversity was found in multiple sclerosis patients than in controls, suggesting substantial peripheral T-cell clonal expansion. Significantly higher frequencies in patients than in controls were found for five or six TRBV segments, including TRBV5-6, TRBV5-1 and TRBV20-1.

The V and J segments used are TRBV14 and TRBJ1-1; TRBD1 is possibly the D segment (5 matching bases). This receptor was taken from a girl aged 10 to 17 with multiple sclerosis. Sequencing used blood. The CDR3 region has the sequence CASSQERGRTEAFF. The bases are TGTGCCAGCAGCCAAGAACGGGGCCGAACTGAAGCTTTCTTT.